Following are 28 T cell receptor beta chains from one sample sequenced in a study of blood T cell repertoires in COVID-19. Only in-frame clones appear in the TCRdb table, and some are missing; sequencing was by immunoSEQ multiplex PCR. The data contain 30,000 to 35,000 clones, almost 90% of them singletons. Sequenced sample: peripheral blood. The receptors shown here come from a woman in her 70s with active COVID-19.

The V gene is TRBV11-3, the J gene TRBJ2-5; the D gene is possibly TRBD2 (5 bases). The germline V gene encodes CDR1 SGHNT and CDR2 YENEEA. This CDR3 is built from 15 residues. Deletions cut 5 bases from V and 4 bases from J, with 17 bases between. CDR3 protein: CASSRSGKEGETQYF. DNA for the CDR3: TGTGCCAGCAGCCGTTCGGGGAAAGAGGGAGAGACCCAGTACTTC.

This chain uses TRBV11-1 with TRBJ1-1; 8 bases match TRBD1. The CDR3 sequence is 15 residues long. V was clipped by 3 bases and J by 6 bases; unmatched bases: 9. Germline CDR1 is SGHAT and CDR2 is FQDESV (reference sequence). The DNA of the CDR3 is TGTGCCAGCAGCTTCATACAGGGGGGGAGTTCTGAAGCTTTCTTT. Amino acids: CASSFIQGGSSEAFF. The full variable domain, in which reference TRBV11-1 and TRBJ1-1 provide the parts outside the CDR3, is EAEVAQSPRYKITEKSQAVAFWCDPISGHATLYWYRQILGQGPELLVQFQDESVVDDSQLPKDRFSAERLKGVDSTLKIQPAELGDSAMYLCASSFIQGGSSEAFFGQGTRLTVV.

The chain employs TRBV7-9 and TRBJ2-5; D not certain. Germline V gene lookup returns CDR1 SEHNR and CDR2 FQNEAQ (reference sequence). Trimming removed 1 base at V and 7 bases at J, with 10 bases between. The CDR3 runs to 13 residues. CDR3 sequence reads: CASSLEGSGTQYF. The CDR3 DNA follows: TGTGCCAGCAGCTTAGAAGGTTCGGGGACCCAGTACTTC.

This clone was observed a handful of times. The CDR3 DNA is TGTGCCAGCAGCGGAAGCGGGGGCGCGATAGGAACTGAAGCTTTCTTT. Translation gives CASSGSGGAIGTEAFF. The gene calls are TRBV7-6 and TRBJ1-1, with a weak D call TRBD1 (6 bases). CDR1 and CDR2 (germline): SGHVS, FNYEAQ. V lost 5 bases, J lost 5 bases, and 21 bases lay in between. The CDR3 has 16 amino acids.

The rearrangement uses TRBV7-2 and TRBJ2-2; tentatively, D is TRBD2 (6 bases). There are 14 residues in the CDR3. The germline V gene has CDR1 SGHTA and CDR2 FQGNSA. Trimming stripped 0 bases from V and 7 bases from J, with 9 bases between. The CDR3 loop is CASSLASGSGELFF. DNA of the CDR3: TGTGCCAGCAGCTTAGCGTCCGGGAGCGGGGAGCTGTTTTTT.

The chain links TRBV10-3 to TRBJ1-1; no clear D. Trimming shortened V by 5 bases and J by 1 base, and 5 bases separated the two germline ends. Germline loops: CDR1 ENHRY, CDR2 SYGVKD. The CDR3 is made up of 12 amino acids. CDR3 DNA sequence: TGTGCCATCAGTTCAGGGAACACTGAAGCTTTCTTT. Translated: CAISSGNTEAFF.

This clone was counted only a few times. The chain joins TRBV5-1 to TRBJ1-2; the D gene is possibly TRBD1 (6 bases). The CDR3 has 15 amino acids. Between the trimmed V and J ends, which lost 1 base and 7 bases, there was a span of 17 bases. Germline CDR1 is SGHRS and CDR2 is YFSETQ. The CDR3: CASSLYTTVGGGYTF. In nucleotides, the CDR3 is TGCGCCAGCAGCTTGTACACGACCGTAGGGGGTGGCTACACCTTC. Combining the CDR3 with reference TRBV5-1 and TRBJ1-2 gives the whole variable domain KAGVTQTPRYLIKTRGQQVTLSCSPISGHRSVSWYQQTPGQGLQFLFEYFSETQRNKGNFPGRFSGRQFSNSRSEMNVSTLELGDSALYLCASSLYTTVGGGYTFGSGTRLTVV.

This clone appeared once. The chain has TRBV4-2 and TRBJ2-2; 12 bases line up with TRBD2. Germline CDR1 and CDR2: LGHNA and YNFKEQ. V was pared by 2 bases and J by 5 bases, with 6 bases of the junction left unmatched. This CDR3 spans 17 amino acids. CDR3 sequence reads: CASSQRTSGEGTGELFF. Written as DNA, the CDR3 is TGTGCCAGCAGCCAACGGACTAGCGGGGAGGGAACCGGGGAGCTGTTTTTT.

The rearrangement links TRBV7-9 to TRBJ2-3, with 10 nucleotides matching TRBD2. J gave up 4 bases and V 5 bases, and 6 bases lay outside the gene matches. CDR1 is SEHNR and CDR2 is FQNEAQ in the germline V gene (reference sequence). The CDR3 has 15 amino acids. The CDR3 loop reads CASSPPGTSADTQYF. In DNA, the CDR3 is TGTGCCAGCAGCCCACCCGGGACTAGCGCAGATACGCAGTATTTT.

The CDR3: CASSPGGQGVYGYTF. The CDR3 nucleotides are TGTGCCAGCAGCCCCGGGGGACAGGGTGTTTATGGCTACACCTTC. The chain combines TRBV7-9 with TRBJ1-2, with 9 bases matching TRBD1. Trimming removed 5 bases from V and 5 bases from J; junction bases left unmatched: 9. The CDR3 runs 15 residues. From germline, CDR1 is SEHNR and CDR2 FQNEAQ (reference sequence).

The V and J genes are TRBV2 and TRBJ2-7; D is possibly TRBD2 (7 bases). Trimming stripped 7 bases from V and 2 bases from J, with 21 bases between. The CDR3 length is 16 residues. Germline CDR1 reads SNHLY; CDR2 reads FYNNEI. CDR3 in DNA: TGTGCCAGCAATATGGGGGGGGGCCATACTCCCTACGAGCAGTACTTC. It specifies CASNMGGGHTPYEQYF.

This clone is a singleton in its sample. V usage is TRBV7-6 and J usage is TRBJ2-6; 8 bases match TRBD1. The V segment lost 5 bases and the J segment 2 bases; nucleotides outside the gene matches: 11. The CDR3 loop spans 18 amino acids. Per germline, CDR1 SGHVS and CDR2 FNYEAQ. DNA for the CDR3: TGTGCCAGCAGCCATATTAGGACAGGGCAGGCTGGGGCCAACGTCCTGACTTTC. Encoded protein: CASSHIRTGQAGANVLTF.

This clone came up a few times. This chain joins TRBV12-3 or TRBV12-4 and TRBJ2-1; D might be TRBD2 (6 bases). The CDR3 loop spans 13 amino acids. Trimming left V 6 bases short and J 3 bases short, with 9 bases between. CDR3: CASSPTSYNEQFF. In nucleotides, the CDR3 is TGTGCCAGCAGCCCGACTAGCTACAATGAGCAGTTCTTC.

V and J are TRBV4-3 and TRBJ2-7; TRBD2 is a possible D gene (5 bases). In germline, CDR1 is LGHNA, CDR2 YSLEER. The V gene lost 1 base and the J gene lost 0 bases, with 10 bases spanning the gap. The CDR3 has 15 amino acids. Here the CDR3 DNA reads TGCGCCAGCAGCCAAGGGGGAGAGAGCTCCTACGAGCAGTACTTC. Its translation is CASSQGGESSYEQYF.

This clone was counted a single time. The chain couples TRBV5-1 to TRBJ2-2; the match to TRBD1 covers 8 bases. The V gene end was trimmed by 3 bases and the J gene end by 1 base; junction bases not matched to a gene: 2. This CDR3 has 15 residues. From germline, CDR1 is SGHRS and CDR2 YFSETQ. The CDR3 DNA reads as TGCGCCAGCAGCTGGGGGACAGGGAACACCGGGGAGCTGTTTTTT. Its protein is CASSWGTGNTGELFF.

The rearrangement links TRBV5-1 to TRBJ2-7; 7 bases are a match to TRBD1. The CDR3 has 14 amino acids. The trim removed 4 bases at V and 4 bases at J, leaving 8 bases unmatched. Germline-derived CDR1 and CDR2 are SGHRS and YFSETQ. This CDR3 is CASSLVTGKYEQYF. The CDR3 coding sequence is TGCGCCAGCAGCCTGGTGACAGGGAAGTACGAGCAGTACTTC.

This chain links TRBV4-2 with TRBJ2-3; 8 bases match TRBD2. CDR3 size: 17 residues. Trimming at V came to 0 bases and at J to 2 bases, leaving 7 bases not matched to a gene. Germline values: CDR1 LGHNA, CDR2 YNFKEQ. The CDR3 loop reads CASSQEGSGALTDTQYF. In nucleotides, the CDR3 is TGTGCCAGCAGCCAAGAGGGTAGCGGGGCCCTCACAGATACGCAGTATTTT.

This clone showed up just a few times. The V call is TRBV11-2, the J call TRBJ1-5; D is possibly TRBD1 (5 bases). The CDR3 is 15 residues long. In germline, CDR1 is SGHAT, CDR2 FQNNGV. V lost 2 bases, J lost 5 bases, and 13 bases lay in between. In DNA form, the CDR3 reads TGTGCCAGCAGCTTATCGCCTCAGGGTCATCAGCCCCAGCATTTT. Residues: CASSLSPQGHQPQHF.

The chain links TRBV18 to TRBJ2-3; D gene ambiguous. With 5 bases removed from V and 5 bases from J, the gap between germline ends came to 17 bases. This CDR3 has 15 residues. CDR1 and CDR2 from the germline V gene are KGHSH and LQKENI. CDR3 nucleotide sequence: TGTGCCAGCTCAGCGTCCCCCACATCAGGAGATACGCAGTATTTT. The encoded protein is CASSASPTSGDTQYF.

The V call is TRBV7-2, the J call TRBJ2-2; 10 nucleotides align to TRBD1. Germline V CDR1 and CDR2: SGHTA, FQGNSA. This CDR3 comprises 16 residues. Trimming took 4 bases from V and 4 from J; bases not matched to a gene: 6. The CDR3 sequence: CASSSSGTGATGELFF. The CDR3 DNA reads as TGTGCCAGCAGCTCATCCGGGACAGGGGCCACCGGGGAGCTGTTTTTT.

The genes are TRBV30 and TRBJ2-3, with 9 bases that match TRBD2. V gave up 3 bases and J gave up 0 bases; unmatched junction bases: 4. CDR3 length: 15 residues. From germline, CDR1 is GTSNPN and CDR2 SVGIG (reference sequence). CDR3 sequence (DNA): TGTGCCTGGAGCCGGCTAGCGGGGAGCACAGATACGCAGTATTTT. Amino acid sequence: CAWSRLAGSTDTQYF. Supplemented by reference TRBV30 and TRBJ2-3, the full variable domain reads SQTIHQWPATLVQPVGSPLSLECTVEGTSNPNLYWYRQAAGRGLQLLFYSVGIGQISSEVPQNLSASRPQDRQFILSSKKLLLSDSGFYLCAWSRLAGSTDTQYFGPGTRLTVL.

The chain carries TRBV28 and TRBJ1-6; D is undetermined. The V end lost 6 bases, the J end lost 2 bases, and 14 bases lay between the germline ends. The CDR3 has 16 amino acids. In germline, CDR1 is MDHEN, CDR2 SYDVKM. Written as DNA, the CDR3 is TGTGCCAGCAGACCTGACACAACCGCCTATAATTCACCCCTCCACTTT. Residues: CASRPDTTAYNSPLHF. Combining the CDR3 with reference TRBV28 and TRBJ1-6 gives the whole variable domain DVKVTQSSRYLVKRTGEKVFLECVQDMDHENMFWYRQDPGLGLRLIYFSYDVKMKEKGDIPEGYSVSREKKERFSLILESASTNQTSMYLCASRPDTTAYNSPLHFGNGTRLTVT.

This clone was recorded a few times. This chain connects TRBV30 to TRBJ1-3; D unclear. CDR1 GTSNPN and CDR2 SVGIG come from the germline V gene (reference sequence). This CDR3 has 13 residues. V dropped 5 bases and J dropped 10 bases, with 18 bases sitting between them. CDR3 coding DNA: TGTGCCTGGGGAGGAGCGGCCGCGGGAACCATATATTTT. Its translation is CAWGGAAAGTIYF. Full variable domain (outside the CDR3, taken from reference TRBV30 and TRBJ1-3): SQTIHQWPATLVQPVGSPLSLECTVEGTSNPNLYWYRQAAGRGLQLLFYSVGIGQISSEVPQNLSASRPQDRQFILSSKKLLLSDSGFYLCAWGGAAAGTIYFGEGSWLTVV.

The CDR3 region is CASGNRAGELFF. As DNA, the CDR3 is TGTGCTAGTGGGAACAGGGCCGGGGAGCTGTTTTTT. J is TRBJ2-2 and V is TRBV12-5, with D possibly TRBD1 on 6 matching bases. V lost 6 bases and J 6 bases, leaving 8 bases between the germline ends. Germline CDR1 LGHNT, CDR2 FRNRAP. The CDR3 is 12 amino acids.

This clone was counted between two and nine times. This rearrangement joins TRBV7-9 to TRBJ1-6; D may be TRBD1 (6 bases). The V gene's germline CDR1 is SEHNR and CDR2 FQNEAQ (reference sequence). V lost 3 bases and J lost 0, with 12 bases in between. The CDR3 is 17 residues long. DNA for the CDR3: TGTGCCAGCAGCTTGGGAGGGGGGAGCTCCTATAATTCACCCCTCCACTTT. It translates to CASSLGGGSSYNSPLHF. Full variable domain (outside the CDR3, taken from reference TRBV7-9 and TRBJ1-6): DTGVSQNPRHKITKRGQNVTFRCDPISEHNRLYWYRQTLGQGPEFLTYFQNEAQLEKSRLLSDRFSAERPKGSFSTLEIQRTEQGDSAMYLCASSLGGGSSYNSPLHFGNGTRLTVT.

The chain is built from TRBV18 and TRBJ1-1; D possibly corresponds to TRBD1 (6 bases). Trimming took off 3 bases at V and 6 bases at J, with 14 bases between the two ends. Germline V gene data show CDR1 as KGHSH and CDR2 as LQKENI. The CDR3 length is 14 residues. The CDR3 bases are TGTGCCAGCTCACCTACCGGAGGGGGGGCTGAAGCTTTCTTT. Translating gives CASSPTGGGAEAFF.

V is TRBV7-2 and J is TRBJ1-5; D unresolved. The CDR3 spans 15 residues. The germline V and J ends were trimmed by 4 bases and 4 bases, with 14 bases remaining between them. CDR1 and CDR2 from the germline V gene are SGHTA and FQGNSA. The CDR3 bases are TGTGCCAGCAGCTCGGTGGCGGGAGGGAATCAGCCCCAGCATTTT. Translated, it gives CASSSVAGGNQPQHF. The variable domain in full, completed from reference TRBV7-2 and TRBJ1-5, reads GAGVSQSPSNKVTEKGKDVELRCDPISGHTALYWYRQSLGQGLEFLIYFQGNSAPDKSGLPSDRFSAERTGGSVSTLTIQRTQQEDSAVYLCASSSVAGGNQPQHFGDGTRLSIL.

V usage is TRBV10-3 and J usage is TRBJ2-7; 10 bases match TRBD1. Germline V CDR1 and CDR2: ENHRY, SYGVKD. Trimming at V came to 4 bases and at J to 7 bases, leaving 7 bases not matched to a gene. This CDR3 is built from 14 residues. In DNA form, the CDR3 reads TGTGCCATCAGTGGGGGGACAGGGGTGAGGGAGCAGTACTTC. Encoded protein: CAISGGTGVREQYF.